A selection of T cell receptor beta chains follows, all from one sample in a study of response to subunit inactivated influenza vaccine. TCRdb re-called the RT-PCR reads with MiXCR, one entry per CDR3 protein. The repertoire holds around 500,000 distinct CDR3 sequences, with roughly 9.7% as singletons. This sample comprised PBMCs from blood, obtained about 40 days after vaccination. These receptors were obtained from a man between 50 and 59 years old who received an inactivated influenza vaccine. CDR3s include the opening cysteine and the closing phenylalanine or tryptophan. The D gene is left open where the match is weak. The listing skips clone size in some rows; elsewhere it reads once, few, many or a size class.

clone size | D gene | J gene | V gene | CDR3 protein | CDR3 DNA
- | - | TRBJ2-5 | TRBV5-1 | CASMEGSETQYF | TGCGCCAGCATGGAGGGGTCAGAGACCCAGTACTTC
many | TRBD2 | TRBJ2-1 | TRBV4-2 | CASSQEWRTSGYNEQFF | TGTGCCAGCAGCCAAGAGTGGCGAACTAGCGGCTACAATGAGCAGTTCTTC
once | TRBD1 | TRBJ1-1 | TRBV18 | CASSLGGGGVNTEAFF | TGTGCCAGCTCACTAGGCGGAGGGGGCGTGAACACTGAAGCTTTCTTT
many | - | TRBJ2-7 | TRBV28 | CASSGYGTSYEQYF | TGTGCCAGCAGTGGGTATGGGACTTCCTACGAGCAGTACTTC
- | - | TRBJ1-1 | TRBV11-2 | CASSLREVNTEAFF | TGTGCCAGCAGCTTAAGGGAGGTGAACACTGAAGCTTTCTTT
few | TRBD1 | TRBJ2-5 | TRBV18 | CASSDRGETQYF | TGTGCCAGCTCAGACAGGGGGGAGACCCAGTACTTC
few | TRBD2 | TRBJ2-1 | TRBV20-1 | CSARDPGLAGVFNEQFF | TGCAGTGCTAGAGACCCAGGACTAGCGGGAGTTTTCAATGAGCAGTTCTTC
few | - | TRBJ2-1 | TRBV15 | CATSRLDTNLVWSYNEQFF | TGTGCCACCAGCAGACTCGACACCAACTTGGTATGGTCCTACAATGAGCAGTTCTTC
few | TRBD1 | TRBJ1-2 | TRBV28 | CASSNPGTGLGYGYTF | TGTGCCAGCAGTAACCCCGGGACAGGCCTTGGCTATGGCTACACCTTC
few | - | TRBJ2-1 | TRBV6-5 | CASSYEGPRYNEQFF | TGTGCCAGCAGTTACGAAGGCCCTAGATACAATGAGCAGTTCTTC
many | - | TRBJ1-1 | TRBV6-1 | CASNKGSTEAFF | TGTGCCAGCAACAAGGGAAGCACTGAAGCTTTCTTT
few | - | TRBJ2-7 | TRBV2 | CASSVGDYEQYF | TGTGCCAGCAGTGTGGGTGACTACGAGCAGTACTTC
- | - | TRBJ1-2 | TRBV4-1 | CASSQDLEDTF | TGCGCCAGCAGCCAAGACCTGGAGGACACCTTC
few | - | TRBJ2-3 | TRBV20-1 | CSARPRDNTDTQYF | TGCAGTGCTAGACCCAGGGACAACACAGATACGCAGTATTTT
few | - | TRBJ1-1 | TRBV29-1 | CSVEREAFF | TGCAGCGTTGAGCGTGAAGCTTTCTTT
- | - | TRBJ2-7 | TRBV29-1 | CSVLGTWDPPYEQYF | TGCAGCGTGTTAGGGACGTGGGACCCTCCCTACGAGCAGTACTTC
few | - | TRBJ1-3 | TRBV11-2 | CASSPTGRNTIYF | TGTGCCAGCAGCCCTACAGGGAGAAACACCATATATTTT
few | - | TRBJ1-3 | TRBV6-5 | CASSSRDRGNTIYF | TGTGCCAGCAGTTCCCGGGACCGTGGAAACACCATATATTTT
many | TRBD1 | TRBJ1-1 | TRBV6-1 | CASRSTGGVEAFF | TGTGCCAGCAGATCCACAGGGGGCGTTGAAGCTTTCTTT
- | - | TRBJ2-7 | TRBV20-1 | CSARDHQADIYEQYF | TGCAGTGCTAGAGATCATCAGGCAGACATCTACGAGCAGTACTTC
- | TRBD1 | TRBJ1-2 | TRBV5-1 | CASSLTGGFGYTF | TGCGCCAGCAGCCTTACAGGGGGCTTTGGCTACACCTTC
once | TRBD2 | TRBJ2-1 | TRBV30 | CAWSATSGVSFF | TGTGCCTGGAGTGCGACTAGCGGGGTGTCCTTCTTC
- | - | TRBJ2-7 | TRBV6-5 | CASSYPESDEQYF | TGTGCCAGCAGTTATCCTGAGAGCGACGAGCAGTACTTC
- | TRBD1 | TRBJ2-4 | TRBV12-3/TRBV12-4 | CASSLWGQGKNIQYF | TGTGCCAGCAGTTTATGGGGACAGGGGAAAAACATTCAGTACTTC
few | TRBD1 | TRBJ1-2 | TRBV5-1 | CASSPVDRGQGGYTF | TGCGCCAGCAGCCCAGTCGACAGGGGGCAAGGGGGCTACACCTTC
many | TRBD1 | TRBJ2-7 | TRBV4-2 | CASSLNRGSYEQYF | TGTGCCAGCAGCCTTAACAGGGGATCCTACGAGCAGTACTTC
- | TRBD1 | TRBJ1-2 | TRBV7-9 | CASSLGQGADGYTF | TGTGCCAGCAGCTTAGGGCAGGGGGCGGATGGCTACACCTTC
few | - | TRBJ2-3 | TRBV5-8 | CASSRVVDTQYF | TGTGCCAGCAGCAGGGTCGTGGATACGCAGTATTTT
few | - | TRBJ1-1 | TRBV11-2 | CASSLTTVNTEAFF | TGTGCCAGCAGCTTAACGACAGTGAACACTGAAGCTTTCTTT
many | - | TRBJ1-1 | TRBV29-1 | CSVSGGRVTEAFF | TGCAGCGTTAGTGGGGGGCGAGTCACTGAAGCTTTCTTT
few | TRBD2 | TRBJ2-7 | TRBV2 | CASSWTSGMLYEQYF | TGTGCCAGCAGTTGGACTAGCGGGATGTTATACGAGCAGTACTTC
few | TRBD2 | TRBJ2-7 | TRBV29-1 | CSVEDKLAGASYEQYF | TGCAGCGTTGAAGATAAACTAGCGGGGGCTTCCTACGAGCAGTACTTC
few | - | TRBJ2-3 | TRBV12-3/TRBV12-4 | CASSPTLRTDTQYF | TGTGCCAGCAGCCCAACGTTACGCACAGATACGCAGTATTTT
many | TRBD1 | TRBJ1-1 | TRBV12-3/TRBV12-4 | CASSFGQVAFF | TGTGCCAGCAGTTTCGGACAGGTAGCTTTCTTT
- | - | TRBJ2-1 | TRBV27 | CASSKLPAEVNEQFF | TGTGCCAGCAGTAAACTACCAGCGGAGGTAAATGAGCAGTTCTTC
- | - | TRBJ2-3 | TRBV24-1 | CATSDPPGDTQYF | TGTGCCACCAGTGATCCGCCAGGGGATACGCAGTATTTT
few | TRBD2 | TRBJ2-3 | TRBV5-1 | CASSLNSGSADTQYF | TGCGCCAGCAGCCTAAATAGCGGGAGCGCAGATACGCAGTATTTT
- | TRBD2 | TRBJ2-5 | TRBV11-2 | CASSWETSGQETQYF | TGTGCCAGCAGCTGGGAAACTAGCGGCCAAGAGACCCAGTACTTC
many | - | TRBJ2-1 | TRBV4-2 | CASSGGTSSYNEQFF | TGTGCCAGCAGCGGTGGGACGTCATCCTACAATGAGCAGTTCTTC
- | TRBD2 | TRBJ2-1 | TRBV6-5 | CASSYSREGRSYNEQFF | TGTGCCAGCAGTTACTCAAGGGAGGGTCGCTCCTACAATGAGCAGTTCTTC
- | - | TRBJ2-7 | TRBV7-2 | CASSSSGTPYYEQYF | TGTGCCAGCAGCTCTTCCGGGACTCCATACTACGAGCAGTACTTC
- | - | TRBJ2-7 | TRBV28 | CASTSLGGSYEQYF | TGTGCCAGCACCTCTCTGGGGGGCTCCTACGAGCAGTACTTC
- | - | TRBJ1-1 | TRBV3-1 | CASSQGPFGGTEAFF | TGTGCCAGCAGCCAAGGACCATTTGGGGGCACTGAAGCTTTCTTT
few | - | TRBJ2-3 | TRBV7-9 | CASSIRGTSTDTQYF | TGTGCCAGCAGCATCCGGGGGACAAGCACAGATACGCAGTATTTT
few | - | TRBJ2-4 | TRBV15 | CATSRGGRATKNIQYF | TGTGCCACCAGCAGGGGAGGACGCGCAACCAAAAACATTCAGTACTTC
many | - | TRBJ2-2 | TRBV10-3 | CATAGTKTGELFF | TGTGCCACCGCCGGGACCAAGACCGGGGAGCTGTTTTTT
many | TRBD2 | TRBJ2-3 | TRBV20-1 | CSAGSGSSPDTQYF | TGCAGTGCTGGTAGCGGGAGTTCCCCAGATACGCAGTATTTT
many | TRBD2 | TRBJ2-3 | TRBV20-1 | CSARRLAGGPGTDTQYF | TGCAGTGCCCGACGACTAGCGGGGGGGCCTGGCACAGATACGCAGTATTTT
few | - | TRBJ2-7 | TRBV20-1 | CSARDLNSYEQYF | TGCAGTGCTAGAGATCTGAATAGCTACGAGCAGTACTTC
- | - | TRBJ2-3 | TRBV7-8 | CASSLDREIIRDTQYF | TGTGCCAGCAGCTTAGACAGGGAAATAATCAGAGATACGCAGTATTTT
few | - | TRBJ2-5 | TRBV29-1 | CSVQIRRGWETQYF | TGCAGCGTTCAAATTCGGAGGGGTTGGGAGACCCAGTACTTC
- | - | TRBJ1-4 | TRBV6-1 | CASSDRGAQAGRKLFF | TGTGCCAGCAGTGACCGCGGGGCGCAGGCGGGGAGAAAACTGTTTTTT
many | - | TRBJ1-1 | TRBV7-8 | CASSLGGGGLTRNTEAFF | TGTGCCAGCAGCTTAGGGGGAGGGGGATTGACTCGGAACACTGAAGCTTTCTTT
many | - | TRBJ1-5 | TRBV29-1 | CSVAKGPGYQPQHF | TGCAGCGTTGCAAAGGGGCCTGGCTATCAGCCCCAGCATTTT
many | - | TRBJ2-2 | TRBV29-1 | CSVGQTTGELFF | TGCAGCGTTGGACAGACGACCGGGGAGCTGTTTTTT
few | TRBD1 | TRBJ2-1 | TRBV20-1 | CSARSGTGGNEQFF | TGCAGTGCTAGGTCTGGGACAGGGGGCAATGAGCAGTTCTTC